The clone carrying this T cell receptor (beta chain) has only a few counts. The antigen is not known. The data originate from a study of blood T cells in healthy people across ages. Study-wide findings and caveats: Possibly confounding the expanded clonotype changes was the fact that donor CMV status was unknown. Long-lived and aged donors differed, with more naive CD4+ cells and higher diversity in the long-lived.

Trimming removed 1 base at V and 5 bases at J, with 12 bases between. CDR1 is SEHNR and CDR2 is FQNEAQ in the germline V gene (reference sequence). This CDR3 contains 14 residues. Combining a sample-barcoded 5' primer with a J-beta primer mix, a second PCR ran for about 7 to 12 cycles. MiXCR, run by TCRdb on the 5' RACE reads, gives a single entry per CDR3 protein. This table holds roughly 1,300,000 distinct CDR3 sequences, approximately 59% found once. The clonotype originates from a man between 18 and 35 years old in good health. The chain has TRBV7-9 and TRBJ2-7; perhaps TRBD2 as D (6 bases). Material for sequencing was blood. In nucleotides, the CDR3 is TGTGCCAGCAGCTTAGTAGGCGGGACCGACGAGCAGTACTTC. Amino acid sequence: CASSLVGGTDEQYF. Looking up the rest from reference TRBV7-9 and TRBJ2-7 gives the full variable domain: DTGVSQNPRHKITKRGQNVTFRCDPISEHNRLYWYRQTLGQGPEFLTYFQNEAQLEKSRLLSDRFSAERPKGSFSTLEIQRTEQGDSAMYLCASSLVGGTDEQYFGPGTRLTVT.